The present TCR beta chain was sequenced within a study of blood T cell dynamics during melanoma immunotherapy. The V end was cut by 4 bases, the J end by 8 bases, with 26 bases between. Germline CDR1 is MGHRA and CDR2 is YSYEKL. This CDR3 is 18 amino acids long. Time point of the sample: pre-treatment baseline. The repertoire was sequenced with immunoSEQ multiplex PCR; TCRdb's copy has only in-frame clones and lacks some. Here the sample spans some 9,300 clones, about 90% being singletons. The sample was blood, taken from a patient treated with checkpoint blockade. V is TRBV4-1 and J is TRBJ2-2, with D tentatively TRBD1 or TRBD2 (5 bases each). This TCR came from a human donor with melanoma. CDR3 amino acids: CASSRGWQGVRWSGELFF. CDR3 in DNA: TGCGCCAGCAGCCGGGGGTGGCAGGGCGTGAGATGGAGTGGGGAGCTGTTTTTT.